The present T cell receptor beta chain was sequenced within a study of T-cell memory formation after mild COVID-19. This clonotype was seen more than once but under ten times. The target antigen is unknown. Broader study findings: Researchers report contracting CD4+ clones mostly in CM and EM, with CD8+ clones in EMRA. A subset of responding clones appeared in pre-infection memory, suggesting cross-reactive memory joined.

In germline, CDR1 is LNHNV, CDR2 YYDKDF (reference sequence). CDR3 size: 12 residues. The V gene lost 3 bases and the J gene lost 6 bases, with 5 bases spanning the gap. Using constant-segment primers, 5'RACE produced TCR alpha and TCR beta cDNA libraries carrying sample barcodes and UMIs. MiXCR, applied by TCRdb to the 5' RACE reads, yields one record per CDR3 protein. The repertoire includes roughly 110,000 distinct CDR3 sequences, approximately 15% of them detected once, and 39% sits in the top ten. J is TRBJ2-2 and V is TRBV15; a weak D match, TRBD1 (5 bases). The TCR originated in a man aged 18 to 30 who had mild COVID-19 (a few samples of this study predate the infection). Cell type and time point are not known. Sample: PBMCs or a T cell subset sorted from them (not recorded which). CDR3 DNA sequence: TGTGCCACCAGCAGCAGGGCCGGGGAGCTGTTTTTT. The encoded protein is CATSSRAGELFF.